Presented here are 25 T cell receptor beta chains from one specimen sequenced in a study of CD8 T cells in ankylosing spondylitis. TCRdb passed the 5' RACE reads through MiXCR, listing each CDR3 protein once. The sample has 250,000 to 350,000 distinct CDR3 sequences, roughly 20% seen once; the top ten hold 7.8%. Sequencing used blood, either unsorted or a sorted T cell fraction (not recorded which). The receptors shown here come from a male donor with ankylosing spondylitis or in good health (not recorded which).

This clonotype was seen a few times. The chain carries TRBV5-1 and TRBJ2-2; 7 bases fit TRBD2. J gave up 4 bases and V 2 bases, and 8 bases lay outside the gene matches. Germline-derived CDR1 and CDR2 are SGHRS and YFSETQ. This CDR3 has 16 amino acids. The CDR3 DNA reads TGCGCCAGCAGCTTTTCGGGGGGATACGGCACCGGGGAGCTGTTTTTT. Protein: CASSFSGGYGTGELFF.

The chain has TRBV19 and TRBJ2-1; TRBD2 aligns across 13 bases. Trimming took 4 bases from V and 7 from J; bases not matched to a gene: 4. The CDR3 spans 15 residues. CDR1 and CDR2 from the germline V gene are LNHDA and SQIVND (reference sequence). In DNA form, the CDR3 reads TGTGCCAGTAGTACGGGACTAGCGGGGTTGAATGAGCAGTTCTTC. Its protein product is CASSTGLAGLNEQFF. Looking up the rest from reference TRBV19 and TRBJ2-1 gives the full variable domain: DGGITQSPKYLFRKEGQNVTLSCEQNLNHDAMYWYRQDPGQGLRLIYYSQIVNDFQKGDIAEGYSVSREKKESFPLTVTSAQKNPTAFYLCASSTGLAGLNEQFFGPGTRLTVL.

This clonotype showed up just a few times. This rearrangement joins TRBV27 to TRBJ1-6; the D gene is possibly TRBD1 (5 bases). Trimming left V 0 bases short and J 9 bases short, with 12 bases between. Looked up from germline, CDR1 is MNHEY and CDR2 is SMNVEV (reference sequence). The CDR3 length is 15 residues. This CDR3 reads CASSLSGGLGSPLHF. The CDR3 DNA reads TGTGCCAGCAGTTTATCCGGGGGGTTAGGTTCACCCCTCCACTTT.

The J gene is TRBJ2-1, the V gene TRBV6-1, with TRBD2 matching 13 bases. Germline assignment: CDR1 MNHNS and CDR2 SASEGT. The CDR3 totals 13 residues. Trimming at V came to 5 bases and at J to 16 bases, leaving 8 bases not matched to a gene. Here the CDR3 DNA reads TGTGCCAGCAGTACCGGGACTAGCGGGAATTTCTTCTTC. Residues: CASSTGTSGNFFF.

The chain carries TRBV28 and TRBJ2-5; possible D gene TRBD2, 6 bases. The germline CDR1 and CDR2 sequences are MDHEN and SYDVKM. Trimming left V 5 bases short and J 5 bases short, with 15 bases between. This CDR3 region has 14 residues. The CDR3 here is CASSPSGVLETQYF. The CDR3 DNA reads as TGTGCCAGCAGTCCTTCGGGGGTCCTGGAGACCCAGTACTTC.

As concerns this clonotype: A much larger clone lies one base from this, so it may be a read error. The CDR3 sequence is CSAPQGGQGNQPQHF. CDR3 coding DNA: TGCAGTGCTCCTCAGGGGGGCCAGGGCAATCAGCCCCAGCATTTT. This chain links TRBV20-1 with TRBJ1-5, with 7 bases matching TRBD1. In germline, CDR1 is DFQATT, CDR2 SNEGSKA (reference sequence). The CDR3 runs to 15 residues. Trimming cost V 5 bases and J 2 bases; bases outside gene matches: 9.

The chain is built from TRBV6-1 and TRBJ2-2; D possibly corresponds to TRBD2 (5 bases). This CDR3 is 17 amino acids long. Trimming took 2 bases from V and 1 from J, leaving 14 bases between them. CDR1 MNHNS and CDR2 SASEGT come from the germline V gene. The CDR3 reads CASSEKVDFWNTGELFF. Here the CDR3 DNA reads TGTGCCAGCAGTGAAAAGGTGGACTTCTGGAACACCGGGGAGCTGTTTTTT.

This clonotype was seen a handful of times. The V gene is TRBV12-3 or TRBV12-4, the J gene TRBJ1-5, with D uncertain. The CDR3 has 13 residues. The V end was cut by 6 bases, the J end by 0 bases, with 6 bases between. This CDR3 is CASRKNSNQPQHF. The CDR3 bases are TGTGCCAGCAGAAAAAATAGCAATCAGCCCCAGCATTTT.

The V and J genes are TRBV10-3 and TRBJ2-5, with D maybe TRBD1 (6 bases). V lost 0 bases and J 2 bases, leaving 10 bases between the germline ends. Germline CDR1 reads ENHRY; CDR2 reads SYGVKD. The CDR3 loop spans 15 amino acids. The CDR3 coding sequence is TGTGCCATCAGTGAGTCGCTGGGACAACAAGAGACCCAGTACTTC. Its translation: CAISESLGQQETQYF.

This clonotype was recorded a few times. V usage is TRBV12-3 or TRBV12-4 and J usage is TRBJ2-2, with TRBD1 identical over 8 bases. There are 12 residues in the CDR3. J was trimmed by 7 bases and V by 6 bases; bases with no gene match: 1. CDR3 protein: CASRTGVGELFF. In nucleotides, the CDR3 is TGTGCCAGCAGGACAGGGGTCGGGGAGCTGTTTTTT.

The rearrangement joins TRBV20-1 to TRBJ2-1; D unresolved. V was pared by 0 bases and J by 8 bases, with 11 bases between. Germline V gene data show CDR1 as DFQATT and CDR2 as SNEGSKA (reference sequence). The CDR3 sequence is 13 residues long. CDR3 sequence: CSARDGGRDEQFF. CDR3 nucleotide sequence: TGCAGTGCTAGAGATGGTGGTCGGGATGAGCAGTTCTTC.

This clonotype was observed many times. The chain uses TRBV10-3 and TRBJ2-2, with D tentatively TRBD1 (5 bases). With 6 bases removed from V and 0 bases from J, the gap between germline ends came to 8 bases. CDR3 length: 14 residues. Germline V gene sequence: CDR1 ENHRY, CDR2 SYGVKD. CDR3 DNA: TGTGCCATCAGGGGGCAGACGAACACCGGGGAGCTGTTTTTT. This gives the protein CAIRGQTNTGELFF.

This clonotype has more than one count but fewer than ten. This chain uses TRBV7-8 with TRBJ2-5; D gene uncertain. Trimming took off 0 bases at V and 8 bases at J, with 4 bases between the two ends. The CDR3 has 11 amino acids. Germline V CDR1 and CDR2: SGHVS, FQNEAQ. The CDR3 loop reads CASSLAGTQYF. As DNA, the CDR3 is TGTGCCAGCAGCTTAGCGGGCACCCAGTACTTC. The variable domain in full, completed from reference TRBV7-8 and TRBJ2-5, reads GAGVSQSPRYKVAKRGQDVALRCDPISGHVSLFWYQQALGQGPEFLTYFQNEAQLDKSGLPSDRFFAERPEGSVSTLKIQRTQQEDSAVYLCASSLAGTQYFGPGTRLLVL.

This clonotype has a count of ten or more. The chain couples TRBV20-1 to TRBJ1-1; D not certain. Looked up from germline, CDR1 is DFQATT and CDR2 is SNEGSKA (reference sequence). The CDR3 is 12 residues long. V dropped 0 bases and J dropped 7 bases, with 9 bases sitting between them. The CDR3, as DNA: TGCAGTGCTAGAGATCCCAGGAATGAAGCTTTCTTT. Its protein is CSARDPRNEAFF.

V is TRBV5-1 and J is TRBJ2-4; perhaps TRBD2 as D (7 bases). The CDR3 is made up of 15 amino acids. The germline V gene has CDR1 SGHRS and CDR2 YFSETQ. V lost 1 base and J 8 bases, leaving 16 bases between the germline ends. The CDR3 coding sequence is TGCGCCAGCAGCTTGAGAGCGGCGGGGGCGGACATTCAGTACTTC. This gives the protein CASSLRAAGADIQYF.

The CDR3 DNA is TGTGCCAGCAGTGAATTGGCAGATACGCAGTATTTT. Translation gives CASSELADTQYF. The V call is TRBV28, the J call TRBJ2-3; D unresolved. CDR3 length: 12 amino acids. Germline V gives CDR1 MDHEN, CDR2 SYDVKM. The germline V and J ends were trimmed by 5 bases and 4 bases, with 7 bases remaining between them. Complete variable domain (other parts from reference TRBV28 and TRBJ2-3): DVKVTQSSRYLVKRTGEKVFLECVQDMDHENMFWYRQDPGLGLRLIYFSYDVKMKEKGDIPEGYSVSREKKERFSLILESASTNQTSMYLCASSELADTQYFGPGTRLTVL.

This clonotype has ten or more counts. The chain links TRBV12-3 or TRBV12-4 to TRBJ2-7, with a tentative D call TRBD1 (5 bases). V shed 3 bases and J shed 5 bases, with 11 bases lying between them. The CDR3 contains 13 residues. CDR3 in DNA: TGTGCCAGCAGTTTGGGGCAGTCCGACGAGCAGTACGTC. This sequence encodes CASSLGQSDEQYV.

The chain carries TRBV10-3 and TRBJ2-5, with D perhaps matching TRBD1 (6 bases). The CDR3 totals 16 residues. Deletions cut 5 bases from V and 2 bases from J, with 18 bases between. Germline loops: CDR1 ENHRY, CDR2 SYGVKD. CDR3 bases: TGTGCCATCAGTAAACAGGGAAGGACCCTACAAGAGACCCAGTACTTC. Protein product: CAISKQGRTLQETQYF.

The gene calls are TRBV10-2 and TRBJ2-7; D not certain. The germline V gene encodes CDR1 WSHSY and CDR2 SAAADI. The CDR3 totals 14 residues. V was shortened by 3 bases and J by 7 bases, with 16 bases between the two germline ends. CDR3 DNA: TGCGCCAGCAGTGAAGACGGGCGCTTCGGGGAGCAGTACGTC. Amino acid sequence: CASSEDGRFGEQYV.

The chain couples TRBV5-1 to TRBJ2-1, with TRBD1 as a possible D gene (6 bases). This CDR3 comprises 13 residues. Germline V CDR1 and CDR2: SGHRS, YFSETQ. Trimming stripped 7 bases from V and 4 bases from J, with 12 bases between. CDR3 sequence reads: CASLGASYNEQFF. CDR3 DNA sequence: TGCGCCAGCCTGGGGGCCTCGTACAATGAGCAGTTCTTC.

This rearrangement joins TRBV5-1 to TRBJ1-4; possibly TRBD1 for D (6 bases). This CDR3 comprises 15 residues. Deletions cut 1 base from V and 6 bases from J, with 13 bases between. In germline, CDR1 is SGHRS, CDR2 YFSETQ. CDR3 sequence (DNA): TGCGCCAGCAGCTTGTACCCGGGACAAGATGAAAAACTGTTTTTT. Translated, it gives CASSLYPGQDEKLFF.

This clonotype was seen repeatedly, ten times or more. V usage is TRBV12-3 or TRBV12-4 and J usage is TRBJ1-1; D possibly corresponds to TRBD1 (5 bases). The CDR3 covers 12 residues. Trimming cost V 1 base and J 7 bases, with 7 bases left between them. CDR3 sequence (DNA): TGTGCCAGCAGTTTAGGTACAGGTGAAGCTTTCTTT. It specifies CASSLGTGEAFF.

The V gene is TRBV3-1, the J gene TRBJ2-5; TRBD2 matches at 7 bases. Trimming at V came to 4 bases and at J to 6 bases, leaving 5 bases not matched to a gene. The CDR3 covers 13 residues. Germline V CDR1 and CDR2: LGHDT, YNNKEL (reference sequence). This CDR3 reads CASSLGLDKTQYF. The CDR3, as DNA: TGTGCCAGCAGCCTCGGACTAGATAAGACCCAGTACTTC.

A single count supports this clonotype. The chain links TRBV13 to TRBJ2-7, with no clear D. Germline CDR1 reads PRHDT; CDR2 reads FYEKMQ (reference sequence). The CDR3 has 13 amino acids. V was clipped by 3 bases and J by 4 bases, with 10 bases between them. CDR3 DNA sequence: TGTGCCAGCAGCTTGAGTGGCCAGTACGAGCAGTACGTC. Encoded protein: CASSLSGQYEQYV.

The CDR3 protein is CASSYASAGLGTEAFF. In DNA form, the CDR3 reads TGTGCCAGCAGTTACGCCTCTGCAGGGTTGGGCACTGAAGCTTTCTTT. The chain employs TRBV6-5 and TRBJ1-1, with D maybe TRBD1 (5 bases). The length of the CDR3 is 16 residues. Germline values: CDR1 MNHEY, CDR2 SVGAGI. V was pared by 2 bases and J by 4 bases, with 17 bases between.